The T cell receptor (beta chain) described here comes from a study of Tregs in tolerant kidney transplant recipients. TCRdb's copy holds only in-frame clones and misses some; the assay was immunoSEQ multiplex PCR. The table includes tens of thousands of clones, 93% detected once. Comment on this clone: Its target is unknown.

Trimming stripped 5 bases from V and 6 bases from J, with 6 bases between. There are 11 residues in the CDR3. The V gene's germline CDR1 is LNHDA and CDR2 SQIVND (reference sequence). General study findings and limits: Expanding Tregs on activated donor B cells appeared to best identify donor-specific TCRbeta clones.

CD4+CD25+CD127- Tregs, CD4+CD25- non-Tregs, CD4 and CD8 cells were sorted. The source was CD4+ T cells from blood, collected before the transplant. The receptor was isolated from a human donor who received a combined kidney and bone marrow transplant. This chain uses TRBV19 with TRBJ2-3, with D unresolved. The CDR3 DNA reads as TGTGCCAGTAGTTACGGGGATACGCAGTATTTT. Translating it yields CASSYGDTQYF.